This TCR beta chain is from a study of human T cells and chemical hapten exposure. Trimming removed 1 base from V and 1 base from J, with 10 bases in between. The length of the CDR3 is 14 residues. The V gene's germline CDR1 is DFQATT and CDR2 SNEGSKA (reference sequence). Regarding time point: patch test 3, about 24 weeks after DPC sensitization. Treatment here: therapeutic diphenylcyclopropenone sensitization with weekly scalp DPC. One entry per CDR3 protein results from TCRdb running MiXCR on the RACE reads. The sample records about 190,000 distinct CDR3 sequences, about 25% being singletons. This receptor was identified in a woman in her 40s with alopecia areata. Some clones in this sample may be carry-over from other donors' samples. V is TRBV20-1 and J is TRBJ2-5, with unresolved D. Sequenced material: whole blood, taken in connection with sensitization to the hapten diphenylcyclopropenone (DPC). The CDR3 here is CSARGLNSQETQYF. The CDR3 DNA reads TGCAGTGCTAGAGGACTGAACTCCCAAGAGACCCAGTACTTC.